This T cell receptor (beta chain) stems from a study of cytomegalovirus exposure and HLA in healthy donors. On this clone itself: As yet, its antigen is unknown.

The donors were part of the validation cohort of 120 or so subjects. That cohort was separate from the first cohort, which comprised 666 subjects. The CDR3 has 15 residues. The V gene end was trimmed by 3 bases and the J gene end by 4 bases; junction bases not matched to a gene: 5. Germline CDR1 is SGHDT and CDR2 is YYEEEE. Libraries were prepared by immunoSEQ multiplex PCR; TCRdb keeps only in-frame clonotypes and omits some of them. The data hold 150,000 to 200,000 clones, with over 80% observed a single time. Study results and caveats: Rare TCR sequences predominated, though certain public TCRs were found in many donors.

Sequenced input: PBMCs. This chain joins TRBV5-6 and TRBJ2-5; 11 positions match TRBD2. This TCR came from a young man in good health and CMV-seropositive. CDR3 sequence: CASSYIAGGRETQYF. DNA of the CDR3: TGTGCCAGCAGCTACATAGCGGGGGGGCGAGAGACCCAGTACTTC.